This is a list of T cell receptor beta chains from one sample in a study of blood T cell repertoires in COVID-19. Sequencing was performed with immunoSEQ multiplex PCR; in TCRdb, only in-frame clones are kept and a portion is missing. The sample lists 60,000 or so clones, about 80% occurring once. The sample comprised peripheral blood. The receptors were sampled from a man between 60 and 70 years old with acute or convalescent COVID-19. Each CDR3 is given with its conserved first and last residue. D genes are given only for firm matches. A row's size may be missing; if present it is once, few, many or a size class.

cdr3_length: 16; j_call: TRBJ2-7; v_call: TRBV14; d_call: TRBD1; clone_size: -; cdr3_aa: CASSRGPGQPSYEQYF; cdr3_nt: TGTGCCAGCAGCCGGGGACCGGGACAGCCCTCCTACGAGCAGTACTTC
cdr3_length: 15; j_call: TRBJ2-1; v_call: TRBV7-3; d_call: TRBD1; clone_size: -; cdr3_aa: CASSLDRGVYNEQFF; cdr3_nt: TGTGCCAGCAGCTTAGACAGGGGGGTCTACAATGAGCAGTTCTTC
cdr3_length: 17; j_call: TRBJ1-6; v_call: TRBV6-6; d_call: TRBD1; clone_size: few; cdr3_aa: CASSRQGASSYNSPLHF; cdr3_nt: TGTGCCAGCAGCCGACAGGGGGCGAGCTCCTATAATTCACCCCTCCACTTT
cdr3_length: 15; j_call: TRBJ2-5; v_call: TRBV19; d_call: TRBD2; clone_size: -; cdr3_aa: CASKPRLAPQETQYF; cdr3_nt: TGTGCCAGTAAGCCCAGACTAGCCCCCCAAGAGACCCAGTACTTC
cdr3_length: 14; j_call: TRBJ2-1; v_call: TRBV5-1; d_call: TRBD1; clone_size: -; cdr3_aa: CASSLNVGQSEQFF; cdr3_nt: TGCGCCAGCAGCTTGAATGTGGGACAGTCAGAGCAGTTCTTC
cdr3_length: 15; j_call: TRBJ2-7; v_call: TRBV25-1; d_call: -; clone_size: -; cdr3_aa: CASSELSGQSYEQYF; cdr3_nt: TGTGCCAGCAGTGAATTAAGCGGGCAGTCCTACGAGCAGTACTTC
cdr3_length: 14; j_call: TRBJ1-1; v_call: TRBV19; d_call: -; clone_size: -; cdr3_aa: CASSIAAGGTEAFF; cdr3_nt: TGTGCCAGTAGTATAGCGGCCGGGGGGACTGAAGCTTTCTTT
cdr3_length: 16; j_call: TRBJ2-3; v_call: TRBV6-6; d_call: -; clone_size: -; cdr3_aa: CASSRLRGSGTDTQYF; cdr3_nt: TGTGCCAGCAGCCGACTCCGGGGTTCAGGCACAGATACGCAGTATTTT
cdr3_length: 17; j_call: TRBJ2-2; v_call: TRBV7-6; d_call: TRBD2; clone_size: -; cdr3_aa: CASSLGAGGPGTGELFF; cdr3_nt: TGTGCCAGCAGCTTAGGGGCGGGGGGGCCCGGCACCGGGGAGCTGTTTTTT
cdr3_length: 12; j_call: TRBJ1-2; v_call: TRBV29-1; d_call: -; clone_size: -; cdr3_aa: CSVVQGTLGYTF; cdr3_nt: TGCAGCGTTGTACAGGGTACTCTTGGCTACACCTTC
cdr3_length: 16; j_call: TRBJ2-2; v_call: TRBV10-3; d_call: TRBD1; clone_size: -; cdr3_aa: CAISGQGVLNTGELFF; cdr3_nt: TGTGCCATCAGTGGACAGGGGGTATTGAACACCGGGGAGCTGTTTTTT
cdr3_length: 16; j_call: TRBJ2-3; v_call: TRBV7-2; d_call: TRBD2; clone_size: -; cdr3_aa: CASSSRTSGYTDTQYF; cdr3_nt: TGTGCCAGCAGCTCAAGGACTAGCGGATACACAGATACGCAGTATTTT
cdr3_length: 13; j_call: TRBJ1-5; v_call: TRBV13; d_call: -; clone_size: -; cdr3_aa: CASSFGGNQPQHF; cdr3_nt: TGTGCCAGCAGCTTCGGAGGCAATCAGCCCCAGCATTTT
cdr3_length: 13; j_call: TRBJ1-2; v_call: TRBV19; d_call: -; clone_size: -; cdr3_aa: CASRDDSNYGYTF; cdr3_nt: TGTGCCAGTCGCGATGACAGTAACTATGGCTACACCTTC
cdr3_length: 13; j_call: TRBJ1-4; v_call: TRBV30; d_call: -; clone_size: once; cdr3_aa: CAWSRGTIEKLFF; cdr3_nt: TGTGCCTGGTCCAGGGGTACGATTGAAAAACTGTTTTTT
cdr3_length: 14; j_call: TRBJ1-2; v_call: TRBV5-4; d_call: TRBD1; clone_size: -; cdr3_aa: CASSLVGTENGYTF; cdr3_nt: TGTGCCAGCAGCTTGGTGGGGACAGAAAATGGCTACACCTTC
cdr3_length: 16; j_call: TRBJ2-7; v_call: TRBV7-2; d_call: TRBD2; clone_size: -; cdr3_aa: CASSLSPRGVSYEQYF; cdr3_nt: TGTGCCAGCAGCTTAAGCCCCCGGGGGGTTTCCTACGAGCAGTACTTC
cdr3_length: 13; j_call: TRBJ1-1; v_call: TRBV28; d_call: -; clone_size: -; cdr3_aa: CASRRTDNTEAFF; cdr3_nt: TGTGCCAGCAGACGGACAGACAACACTGAAGCTTTCTTT
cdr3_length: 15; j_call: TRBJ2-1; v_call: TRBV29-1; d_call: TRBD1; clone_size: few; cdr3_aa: CSVPGTGGSYNEQFF; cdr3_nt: TGCAGCGTACCCGGGACAGGGGGCTCTTACAATGAGCAGTTCTTC
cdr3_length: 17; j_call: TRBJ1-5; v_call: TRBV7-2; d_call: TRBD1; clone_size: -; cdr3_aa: CASSLEGQGASNQPQHF; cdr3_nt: TGTGCCAGCAGCTTAGAAGGACAGGGGGCTAGCAATCAGCCCCAGCATTTT
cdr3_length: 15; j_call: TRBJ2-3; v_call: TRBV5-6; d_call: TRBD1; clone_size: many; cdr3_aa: CASSSTGGVTDTQYF; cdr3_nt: TGTGCCAGCAGCTCAACAGGGGGCGTCACAGATACGCAGTATTTT
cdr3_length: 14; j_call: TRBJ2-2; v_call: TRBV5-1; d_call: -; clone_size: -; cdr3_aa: CASSFSGSTGELFF; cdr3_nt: TGCGCCAGCAGCTTTTCGGGATCCACCGGGGAGCTGTTTTTT
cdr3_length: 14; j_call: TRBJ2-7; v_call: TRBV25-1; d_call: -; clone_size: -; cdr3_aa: CASSEWKGTNEQYF; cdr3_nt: TGTGCCAGCAGTGAATGGAAGGGGACAAACGAGCAGTACTTC
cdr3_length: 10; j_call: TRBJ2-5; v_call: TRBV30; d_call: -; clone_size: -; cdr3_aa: CACQGETQYF; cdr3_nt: TGTGCCTGCCAGGGAGAGACCCAGTACTTC
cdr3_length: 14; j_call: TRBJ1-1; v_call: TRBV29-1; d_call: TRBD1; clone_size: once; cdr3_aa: CSVVWTGGTTEAFF; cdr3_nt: TGCAGCGTTGTGTGGACAGGGGGCACGACTGAAGCTTTCTTT
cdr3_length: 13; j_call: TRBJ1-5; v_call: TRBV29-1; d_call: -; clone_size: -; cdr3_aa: CSVAGGGDQPQHF; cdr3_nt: TGCAGCGTTGCGGGGGGCGGCGATCAGCCCCAGCATTTT
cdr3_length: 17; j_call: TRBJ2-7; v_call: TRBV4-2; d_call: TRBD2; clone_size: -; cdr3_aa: CASSQPALAGGIYEQYF; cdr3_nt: TGTGCCAGCAGCCAGCCCGCCTTGGCGGGGGGGATCTACGAGCAGTACTTC
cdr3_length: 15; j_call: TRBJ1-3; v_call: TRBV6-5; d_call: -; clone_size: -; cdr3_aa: CASSLTDFSGNTIYF; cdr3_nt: TGTGCCAGCAGTTTGACAGATTTCTCTGGAAACACCATATATTTT
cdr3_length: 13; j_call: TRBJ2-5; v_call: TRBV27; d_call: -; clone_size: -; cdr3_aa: CASSWGDQETQYF; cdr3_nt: TGTGCCAGCAGCTGGGGGGACCAAGAGACCCAGTACTTC
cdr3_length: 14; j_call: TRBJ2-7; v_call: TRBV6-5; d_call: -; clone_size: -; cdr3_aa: CASRPPAGSGEQYF; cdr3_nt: TGTGCCAGCAGACCCCCGGCAGGGTCGGGCGAGCAGTACTTC
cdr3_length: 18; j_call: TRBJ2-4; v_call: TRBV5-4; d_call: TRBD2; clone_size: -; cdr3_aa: CARSLAGGPGWEENIQYF; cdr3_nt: TGTGCCCGCAGCTTGGCGGGGGGGCCGGGGTGGGAAGAAAACATTCAGTACTTC
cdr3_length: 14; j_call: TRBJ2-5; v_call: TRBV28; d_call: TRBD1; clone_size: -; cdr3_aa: CASSDRGYQETQYF; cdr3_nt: TGTGCCAGCAGTGACAGGGGGTACCAAGAGACCCAGTACTTC
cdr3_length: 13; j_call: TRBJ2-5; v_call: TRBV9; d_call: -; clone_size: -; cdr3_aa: CASSVGPQETQYF; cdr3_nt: TGTGCCAGCAGCGTGGGGCCCCAAGAGACCCAGTACTTC
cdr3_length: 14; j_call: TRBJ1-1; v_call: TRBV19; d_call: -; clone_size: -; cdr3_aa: CASSSERMNTEAFF; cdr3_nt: TGTGCCAGTAGTTCGGAGCGAATGAACACTGAAGCTTTCTTT
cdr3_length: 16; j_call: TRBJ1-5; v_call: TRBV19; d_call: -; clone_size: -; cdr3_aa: CASRADRTTSNQPQHF; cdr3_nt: TGTGCCAGTAGGGCGGACAGAACGACAAGCAATCAGCCCCAGCATTTT
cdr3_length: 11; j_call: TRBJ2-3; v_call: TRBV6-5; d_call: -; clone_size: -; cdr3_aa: CASSQKITQYF; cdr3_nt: TGTGCCAGCTCCCAGAAAATTACGCAGTATTTT
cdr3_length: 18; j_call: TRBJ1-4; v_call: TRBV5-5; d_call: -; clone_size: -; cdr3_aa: CASSLTGRGAATNEKLFF; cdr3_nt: TGTGCCAGCAGCTTGACAGGGCGAGGGGCCGCAACTAATGAAAAACTGTTTTTT
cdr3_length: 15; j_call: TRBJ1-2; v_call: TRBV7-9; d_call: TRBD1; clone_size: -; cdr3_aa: CASSPQDRGWHGYTF; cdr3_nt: TGTGCCAGCAGCCCCCAGGACAGGGGATGGCATGGCTACACCTTC
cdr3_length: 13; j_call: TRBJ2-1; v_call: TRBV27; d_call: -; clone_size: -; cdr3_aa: CASLSLAWNEQFF; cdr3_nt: TGTGCCAGCCTTTCCCTAGCGTGGAATGAGCAGTTCTTC
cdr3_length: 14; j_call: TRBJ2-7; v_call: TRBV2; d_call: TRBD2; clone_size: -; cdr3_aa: CASSERGDSYEQYF; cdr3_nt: TGTGCCAGCAGTGAACGGGGGGACTCCTACGAGCAGTACTTC